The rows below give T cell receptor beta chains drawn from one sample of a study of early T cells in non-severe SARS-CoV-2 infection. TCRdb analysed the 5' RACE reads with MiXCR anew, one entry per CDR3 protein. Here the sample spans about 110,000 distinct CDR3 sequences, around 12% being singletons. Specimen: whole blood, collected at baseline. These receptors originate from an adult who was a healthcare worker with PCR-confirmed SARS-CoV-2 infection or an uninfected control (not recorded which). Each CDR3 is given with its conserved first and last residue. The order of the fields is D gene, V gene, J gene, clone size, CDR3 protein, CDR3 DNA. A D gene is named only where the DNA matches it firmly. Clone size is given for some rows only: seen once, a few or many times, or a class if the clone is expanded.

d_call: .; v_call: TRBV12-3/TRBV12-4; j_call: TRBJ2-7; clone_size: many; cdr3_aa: CASSSGSSWFGEQYF; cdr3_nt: TGTGCCAGCAGTTCCGGCTCCTCTTGGTTTGGGGAGCAGTACTTC
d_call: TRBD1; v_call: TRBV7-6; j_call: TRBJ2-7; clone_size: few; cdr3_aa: CASSLPRQGAYEQYF; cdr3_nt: TGTGCCAGCAGCTTACCCAGACAGGGGGCCTACGAGCAGTACTTC
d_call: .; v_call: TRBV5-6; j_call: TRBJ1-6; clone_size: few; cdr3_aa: CASSLKDLHSPLHF; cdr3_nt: TGTGCCAGCAGCTTGAAGGACCTTCATTCACCCCTCCACTTT
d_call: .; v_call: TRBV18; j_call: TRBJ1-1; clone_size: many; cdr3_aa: CASSPWDGRMNTEAFF; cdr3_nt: TGTGCCAGCTCACCGTGGGACGGACGGATGAACACTGAAGCTTTTTTT
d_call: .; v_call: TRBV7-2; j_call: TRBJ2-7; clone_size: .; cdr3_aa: CASSPTLDGYEQYF; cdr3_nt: TGTGCCAGCAGCCCCACGCTGGACGGTTACGAGCAGTACTTC
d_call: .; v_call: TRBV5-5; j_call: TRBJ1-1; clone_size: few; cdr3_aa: CASSLAVRSYTEAFF; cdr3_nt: TGTGCCAGCAGCCTGGCCGTCAGATCCTACACTGAAGCTTTCTTT
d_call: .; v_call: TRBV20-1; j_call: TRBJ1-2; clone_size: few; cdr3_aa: CSAVPSAIAGYTF; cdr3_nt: TGCAGTGCCGTTCCGTCAGCCATAGCTGGCTACACCTTC
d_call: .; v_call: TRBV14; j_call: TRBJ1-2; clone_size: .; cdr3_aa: CASSPLGEGNYGYTF; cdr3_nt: TGTGCCAGCAGCCCCCTAGGGGAGGGGAACTATGGCTACACCTTC
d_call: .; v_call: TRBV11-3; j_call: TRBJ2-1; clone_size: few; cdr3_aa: CASSLHGNEQFF; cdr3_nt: TGTGCCAGCAGCTTACACGGCAATGAGCAGTTCTTC
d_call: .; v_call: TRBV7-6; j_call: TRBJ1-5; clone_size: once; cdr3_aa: CASSSEPGSLRHF; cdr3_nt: TGTGCCAGCAGCTCGGAGCCGGGGTCGCTTCGGCATTTT
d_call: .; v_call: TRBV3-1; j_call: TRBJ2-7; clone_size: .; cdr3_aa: CASSHLASYEQYF; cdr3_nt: TGTGCCAGCAGTCACCTGGCCTCATACGAGCAGTACTTC
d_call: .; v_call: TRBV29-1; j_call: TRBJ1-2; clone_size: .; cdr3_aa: CSVDGNYGYTF; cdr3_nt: TGCAGCGTTGACGGAAACTATGGCTACACCTTC
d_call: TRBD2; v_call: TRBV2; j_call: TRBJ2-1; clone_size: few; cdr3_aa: CASSEEAGVYNEQFF; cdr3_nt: TGTGCCAGCAGTGAGGAAGCGGGGGTCTACAATGAGCAGTTCTTC
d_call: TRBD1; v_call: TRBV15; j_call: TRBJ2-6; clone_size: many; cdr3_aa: CATSRRTGGLSSGANVLTF; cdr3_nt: TGTGCCACCAGCAGGCGGACAGGGGGGCTTAGCTCTGGGGCCAACGTCCTGACTTTC
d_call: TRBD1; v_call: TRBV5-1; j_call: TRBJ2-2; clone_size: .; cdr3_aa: CASTLRQGPNTGELFF; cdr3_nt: TGCGCCAGCACCCTCCGACAGGGACCTAACACCGGGGAGCTGTTTTTT
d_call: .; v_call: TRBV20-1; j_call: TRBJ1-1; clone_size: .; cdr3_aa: CSARDLKGENTEAFF; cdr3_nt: TGCAGTGCTAGAGATCTTAAAGGGGAGAACACTGAAGCTTTCTTT
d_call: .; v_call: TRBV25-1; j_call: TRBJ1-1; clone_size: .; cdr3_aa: CASIPRGVRHTEAFF; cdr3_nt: TGTGCCAGCATCCCGCGTGGGGTTCGTCACACTGAAGCTTTCTTT
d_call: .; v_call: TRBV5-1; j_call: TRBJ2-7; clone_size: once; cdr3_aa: CASSLVTNYEQYF; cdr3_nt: TGCGCCAGCAGCTTGGTTACGAATTACGAGCAGTACTTC
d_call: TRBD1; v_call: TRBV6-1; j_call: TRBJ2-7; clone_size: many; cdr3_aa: CASSEEDGQGPVEQYF; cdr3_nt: TGTGCCAGCAGTGAAGAAGATGGACAGGGGCCCGTCGAGCAGTACTTC
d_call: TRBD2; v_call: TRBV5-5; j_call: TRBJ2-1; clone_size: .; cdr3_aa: CASSWTPGLAVNEQFF; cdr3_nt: TGTGCCAGCAGCTGGACGCCGGGACTAGCGGTCAATGAGCAGTTCTTC
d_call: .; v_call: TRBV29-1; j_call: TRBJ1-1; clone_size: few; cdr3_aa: CSVEKGMNTEAFF; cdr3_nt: TGCAGCGTTGAAAAGGGTATGAACACTGAAGCTTTCTTT
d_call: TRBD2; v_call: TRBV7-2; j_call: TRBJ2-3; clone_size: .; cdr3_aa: CASSLAAGGQGTQYF; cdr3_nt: TGTGCCAGCAGCTTAGCAGCGGGGGGCCAAGGTACGCAGTATTTT
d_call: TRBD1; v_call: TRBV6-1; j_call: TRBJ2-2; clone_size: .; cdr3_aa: CASKGTGGRNTGELFF; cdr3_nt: TGTGCCAGCAAAGGGACAGGGGGCAGGAACACCGGGGAGCTGTTTTTT
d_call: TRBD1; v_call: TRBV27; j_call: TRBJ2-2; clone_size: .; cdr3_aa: CASRAGTGHTGELFF; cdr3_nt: TGTGCCAGCAGGGCCGGGACAGGGCACACCGGGGAGCTGTTTTTT
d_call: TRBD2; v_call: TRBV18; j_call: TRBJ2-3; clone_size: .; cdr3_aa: CASSPATSYGDTQYF; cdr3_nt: TGTGCCAGCTCACCAGCGACTAGCTATGGAGATACGCAGTATTTT
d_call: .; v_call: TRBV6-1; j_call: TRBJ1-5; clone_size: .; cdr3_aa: CASTRNPNLWVQHF; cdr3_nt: TGTGCCAGCACCCGCAACCCGAACCTGTGGGTCCAGCATTTT
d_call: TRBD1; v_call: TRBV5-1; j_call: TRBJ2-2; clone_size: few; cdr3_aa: CASSSNRGLGTGELFF; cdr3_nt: TGCGCCAGCAGCTCCAACAGGGGGCTAGGCACCGGGGAGCTGTTTTTT
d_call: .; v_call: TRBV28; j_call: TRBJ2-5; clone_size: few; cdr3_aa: CASSLMGNQETQYF; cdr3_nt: TGTGCCAGCAGTTTAATGGGAAACCAAGAGACCCAGTACTTC
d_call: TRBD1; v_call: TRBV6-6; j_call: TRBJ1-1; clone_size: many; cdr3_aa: CASSYPRQGMNTEAFF; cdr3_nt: TGTGCCAGCAGTTACCCCAGACAGGGTATGAACACTGAAGCTTTCTTT
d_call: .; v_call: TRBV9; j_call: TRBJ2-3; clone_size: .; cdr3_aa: CASSVSSESDTQYF; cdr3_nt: TGTGCCAGCAGCGTCAGTAGCGAATCAGATACGCAGTATTTT
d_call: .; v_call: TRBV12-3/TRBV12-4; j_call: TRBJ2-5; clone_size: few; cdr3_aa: CASRNRNQETQYF; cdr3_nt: TGTGCCAGCAGGAACAGGAACCAAGAGACCCAGTACTTC
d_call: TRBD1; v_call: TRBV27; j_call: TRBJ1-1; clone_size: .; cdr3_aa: CASSLGGTAAFF; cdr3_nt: TGTGCCAGCAGTTTGGGTGGGACAGCGGCTTTCTTT
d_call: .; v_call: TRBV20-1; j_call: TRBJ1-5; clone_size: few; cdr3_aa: CSARQSNQPQHF; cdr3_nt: TGCAGTGCGAGACAGAGCAATCAGCCCCAGCATTTT
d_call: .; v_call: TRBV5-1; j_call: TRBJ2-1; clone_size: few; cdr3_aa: CASSEPRDPWKQFF; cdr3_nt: TGCGCCAGCAGCGAACCCCGGGACCCCTGGAAGCAGTTCTTC
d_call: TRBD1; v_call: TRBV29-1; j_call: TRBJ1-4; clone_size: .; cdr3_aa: CSVEDRQGASKLFF; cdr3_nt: TGCAGCGTTGAAGATCGACAGGGGGCGAGTAAACTGTTTTTT
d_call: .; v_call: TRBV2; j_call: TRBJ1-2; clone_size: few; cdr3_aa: CASSPRGNYGYTF; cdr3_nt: TGTGCCAGCAGCCCACGGGGGAACTATGGCTACACCTTC
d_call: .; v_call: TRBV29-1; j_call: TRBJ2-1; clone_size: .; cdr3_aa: CSVGGSSTYNEQFF; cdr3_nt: TGCAGCGTGGGTGGGAGCTCGACCTACAATGAGCAGTTCTTC
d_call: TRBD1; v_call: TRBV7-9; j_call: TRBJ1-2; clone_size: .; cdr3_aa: CASSLNRGQGYGYTF; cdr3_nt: TGTGCCAGCTCCCTTAACAGGGGGCAGGGATATGGCTACACCTTC
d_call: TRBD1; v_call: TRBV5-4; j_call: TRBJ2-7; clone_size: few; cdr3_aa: CASSWARGQGTYEQYF; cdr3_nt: TGTGCCAGCAGCTGGGCCCGGGGACAGGGGACCTACGAGCAGTACTTC
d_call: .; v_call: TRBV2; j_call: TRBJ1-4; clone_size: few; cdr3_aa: CASGYKLFF; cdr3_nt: TGTGCCAGCGGATATAAACTGTTTTTT
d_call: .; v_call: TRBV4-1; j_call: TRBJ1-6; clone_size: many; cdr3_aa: CASSQDKSSYNSPLHF; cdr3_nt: TGCGCCAGCAGCCAAGACAAGAGCTCCTATAATTCACCCCTCCACTTT